This entry lists 32 T cell receptor beta chains sequenced from one sample in a study of regulatory T cells in long-lasting Graves disease. Noted time point: newly diagnosed GD, antithyroid drugs for less than 3 months. RNA isolated from PBMCs was used to make the TCR library. Construction of the TCR beta libraries employed iRepertoire HTBI primers in conjunction with Arm-PCR of CDR3 regions. TCRdb analysed the multiplex PCR reads with MiXCR anew, one entry per CDR3 protein. The top ten hold approximately 12% of the sample, which has roughly 420,000 distinct CDR3 sequences, around 15% seen once. The sample was also linked to a second study, of T cells in Graves' hyperthyroidism and ophthalmopathy.

Sample: peripheral blood mononuclear cells (PBMCs), taken at new diagnosis, from a patient treated with antithyroid drugs. These TCRs come from a woman aged 25 to 39 with Graves disease.

The table lists this clonotype with a few counts. The gene calls are TRBV12-3 or TRBV12-4 and TRBJ2-1; tentative D call: TRBD2 (6 bases). The CDR3 is made up of 16 amino acids. Trimming left V 1 base short and J 2 bases short, with 12 bases between. This CDR3 is CASSLVLEGPYNEQFF. CDR3 nucleotides: TGTGCCAGCAGTTTAGTTTTGGAGGGCCCCTACAATGAGCAGTTCTTC.

Many counts were recorded for this clonotype. V gene TRBV29-1 combines with J gene TRBJ1-1; possibly TRBD1 for D (5 bases). This CDR3 has 13 amino acids. Germline values: CDR1 SQVTM, CDR2 ANQGSEA. Trimming cost V 4 bases and J 1 base, with 10 bases left between them. The CDR3 reads CSVVGQTNTEAFF. CDR3 in DNA: TGCAGCGTTGTAGGACAAACGAACACTGAAGCTTTCTTT. The entire variable domain, with the rest obtained from reference TRBV29-1 and TRBJ1-1, is as follows: SAVISQKPSRDICQRGTSLTIQCQVDSQVTMMFWYRQQPGQSLTLIATANQGSEATYESGFVIDKFPISRPNLTFSTLTVSNMSPEDSSIYLCSVVGQTNTEAFFGQGTRLTVV.

This clonotype has ten or more counts. The chain carries TRBV6-1 and TRBJ1-1, with D hard to call. Deletions cut 8 bases from V and 8 bases from J, with 18 bases between. Germline assignment: CDR1 MNHNS and CDR2 SASEGT. This CDR3 has 13 amino acids. CDR3 DNA: TGTGCCAGCCGCCCCTCTGGGCGTCCCGAAGCTTTCTTT. Its translation: CASRPSGRPEAFF.

A few counts support this clonotype. V is TRBV6-2 or TRBV6-3 and J is TRBJ2-7; 10 positions match TRBD1. The germline V gene encodes CDR1 MNHEY and CDR2 SVGEGT. The V and J ends lost 2 bases and 2 bases, in that order; junction bases with no gene match: 6. The CDR3 is made up of 16 amino acids. Here the CDR3 reads CASSYLGTGVTYEQYF. The DNA of the CDR3 is TGTGCCAGCAGTTACCTCGGGACAGGGGTAACCTACGAGCAGTACTTC.

The rearrangement links TRBV27 to TRBJ2-2; 14 bases line up with TRBD2. Germline loops: CDR1 MNHEY, CDR2 SMNVEV (reference sequence). V lost 4 bases to trimming and J lost 0 bases; unmatched junction nucleotides: 7. The CDR3 length is 19 residues. Here the CDR3 reads CASSYDRLAGGANTGELFF. CDR3 nucleotide sequence: TGTGCCAGCAGTTACGACAGACTAGCGGGAGGGGCGAACACCGGGGAGCTGTTTTTT.

This clonotype was counted many times. The chain is built from TRBV30 and TRBJ2-1; tentatively, D is TRBD2 (6 bases). The V gene lost 0 bases and the J gene lost 5 bases, with 14 bases spanning the gap. Germline values: CDR1 GTSNPN, CDR2 SVGIG (reference sequence). CDR3 length: 15 amino acids. In nucleotides, the CDR3 is TGTGCCTGGAGTGTTCGACTAGAAATAAACAATGAGCAGTTCTTC. Translation gives CAWSVRLEINNEQFF.

Many counts were recorded for this clonotype. The chain has TRBV12-3 or TRBV12-4 and TRBJ2-1, with D perhaps matching TRBD1 or TRBD2 (6 bases each). The CDR3 consists of 14 residues. V was trimmed by 6 bases and J by 8 bases, leaving 17 bases between them. The CDR3 DNA sequence: TGTGCCAGCAGAACTTCCGGGGGCCGGGATGAGCAGTTCTTC. Its translation: CASRTSGGRDEQFF.

There are many counts of this clonotype. The V gene is TRBV20-1, the J gene TRBJ1-1, with D uncertain. Trimming stripped 8 bases from V and 1 base from J, with 8 bases between. This CDR3 has 11 residues. The germline V gene encodes CDR1 DFQATT and CDR2 SNEGSKA (reference sequence). The DNA of the CDR3 is TGCAGTTGCGACACGAACACTGAAGCTTTCTTT. Encoded protein: CSCDTNTEAFF.

Many counts were recorded for this clonotype. The J gene is TRBJ1-1, the V gene TRBV28; D is unclear. Germline assignment: CDR1 MDHEN and CDR2 SYDVKM. Trimming left V 9 bases short and J 0 bases short, with 14 bases between. The CDR3 is made up of 14 amino acids. The CDR3 reads CASLLSGVNTEAFF. CDR3 coding DNA: TGTGCCAGTCTCTTATCGGGAGTGAACACTGAAGCTTTCTTT.

This clonotype appeared a few times. The chain couples TRBV5-1 to TRBJ2-7, with 8 bases aligning to TRBD1. V gave up 4 bases and J gave up 5 bases; unmatched junction bases: 8. Germline-derived CDR1 and CDR2 are SGHRS and YFSETQ. This CDR3 comprises 14 residues. The CDR3 bases are TGCGCCAGCAGCGCCAGGGGGCGGAGGGACGAGCAGTACTTC. Encoded protein: CASSARGRRDEQYF.

Ten or more counts support this clonotype. A junction boundary mismatches the germline segment, possibly from a read error. The gene calls are TRBV11-2 and TRBJ2-7; D is ambiguous. The CDR3 spans 12 residues. Germline V gene data show CDR1 as SGHAT and CDR2 as FQNNGV. The CDR3 DNA reads as TGTGCCAGCAGCTTAGATAGACTGGACCCGAGGTTC. It is translated as CASSLDRLDPRF.

This clonotype came up many times. This sequence joins TRBV29-1 and TRBJ2-7; 13 bases agree with TRBD2. Per the germline V gene, CDR1 is SQVTM and CDR2 is ANQGSEA. CDR3 length equals 15 residues. Trimming removed 7 bases from V and 6 bases from J; junction bases left unmatched: 12. The CDR3 sequence: CSANLGLAGVSEQYF. The CDR3, as DNA: TGCAGCGCTAATCTTGGACTAGCGGGAGTATCCGAGCAGTACTTC.

The chain joins TRBV29-1 to TRBJ2-7, with TRBD1 matching 7 bases. The V gene end was trimmed by 6 bases and the J gene end by 3 bases; junction bases not matched to a gene: 8. This CDR3 is 13 amino acids long. Per germline, CDR1 SQVTM and CDR2 ANQGSEA. The DNA for the CDR3 is TGCAGCGTCCGGGACAGCTTGATCTACGAGCAGTACTTC. This encodes CSVRDSLIYEQYF.

In this sample, this clonotype turned up many times. This chain uses TRBV3-1 with TRBJ2-5; tentative D call: TRBD2 (6 bases). Germline V gene sequence: CDR1 LGHDT, CDR2 YNNKEL (reference sequence). Trimming stripped 5 bases from V and 3 bases from J, with 16 bases between. The CDR3 length is 15 residues. The CDR3 is CASSTRTINEETQYF. The CDR3 DNA sequence: TGTGCCAGCAGCACCCGGACTATAAACGAAGAGACCCAGTACTTC.

This clonotype was seen a handful of times. This rearrangement joins TRBV14 to TRBJ2-1; D gene uncertain. The V gene lost 1 base and the J gene lost 7 bases, with 14 bases spanning the gap. This CDR3 has 15 residues. The germline CDR1 and CDR2 sequences are SGHDN and FVKESK. The CDR3 region is CASSQVSRAGNEQFF. DNA for the CDR3: TGTGCCAGCAGCCAAGTTAGTAGGGCTGGGAATGAGCAGTTCTTC. Filled out from reference TRBV14 and TRBJ2-1, the complete variable domain reads EAGVTQFPSHSVIEKGQTVTLRCDPISGHDNLYWYRRVMGKEIKFLLHFVKESKQDESGMPNNRFLAERTGGTYSTLKVQPAELEDSGVYFCASSQVSRAGNEQFFGPGTRLTVL.

This clonotype has a count of ten or more. This rearrangement joins TRBV7-9 to TRBJ2-1, with 11 bases lining up with TRBD2. The CDR3 length is 15 residues. Germline V CDR1 and CDR2: SEHNR, FQNEAQ (reference sequence). J lost 9 bases, V lost 5 bases, and 9 bases had no gene match. CDR3 nucleotides: TGTGCCAGCAGCCTTTTTAGCGGGAGGGCCAGTGAGCAGTTCTTC. It codes for CASSLFSGRASEQFF. The complete variable domain, with remaining parts taken from reference TRBV7-9 and TRBJ2-1, reads DTGVSQNPRHKITKRGQNVTFRCDPISEHNRLYWYRQTLGQGPEFLTYFQNEAQLEKSRLLSDRFSAERPKGSFSTLEIQRTEQGDSAMYLCASSLFSGRASEQFFGPGTRLTVL.

The chain links TRBV9 to TRBJ1-1; D is unresolved. This CDR3 comprises 14 residues. Trimming removed 0 bases from V and 1 base from J, with 7 bases in between. Germline V gene lookup returns CDR1 SGDLS and CDR2 YYNGEE. The CDR3 nucleotides are TGTGCCAGCAGCGTAGCAGTACGGAACACTGAAGCTTTCTTT. Its protein is CASSVAVRNTEAFF.

This clonotype was detected ten times or more. This chain joins TRBV28 and TRBJ1-1; D may be TRBD1 (6 bases). Trimming shortened V by 8 bases and J by 4 bases, and 11 bases separated the two germline ends. From germline, CDR1 is MDHEN and CDR2 SYDVKM. The length of the CDR3 is 12 residues. CDR3 protein: CASSQTGTEAFF. CDR3 bases: TGTGCCAGCTCACAGACAGGCACTGAAGCTTTCTTT.

The chain is built from TRBV7-3 and TRBJ2-1; 10 bases map to TRBD2. CDR1 is SGHTA, CDR2 FQGTGA, per germline. V dropped 1 base and J dropped 6; count of bases not matched to a gene: 9. The CDR3 has 17 amino acids. The CDR3 nucleotides are TGTGCCAGCAGCTTAAAAGCTGGGCTAGCGGGAGCCAATGAGCAGTTCTTC. Translated, it gives CASSLKAGLAGANEQFF.

This clonotype was seen only a few times. The chain carries TRBV20-1 and TRBJ1-2, with 8 positions matching TRBD1. The V gene's germline CDR1 is DFQATT and CDR2 SNEGSKA (reference sequence). CDR3 size: 10 residues. V lost 6 bases to trimming and J lost 12 bases; unmatched junction nucleotides: 6. The CDR3 DNA sequence: TGCAGTGCCCTCGACAGGGGAAACACCTTC. It codes for CSALDRGNTF.

The chain couples TRBV14 to TRBJ2-3; TRBD2 matches at 12 bases. V lost 3 bases, J lost 2 bases, and 9 bases stayed unmatched. Germline CDR1 SGHDN, CDR2 FVKESK. The CDR3 is 18 residues long. As DNA, the CDR3 is TGTGCCAGCAGCCACCGAGGGAGACTAGCGGGAGCCACAGATACGCAGTATTTT. This codes for CASSHRGRLAGATDTQYF.

This clonotype was seen repeatedly, ten times or more. The genes are TRBV3-1 and TRBJ2-3; the D gene is possibly TRBD2 (6 bases). Germline assignment: CDR1 LGHDT and CDR2 YNNKEL (reference sequence). The CDR3 runs 13 residues. V shed 1 base and J shed 4 bases, with 6 bases lying between them. The CDR3: CASSQGDSDTQYF. The CDR3 coding sequence is TGTGCCAGCAGCCAAGGGGACTCAGATACGCAGTATTTT.

This clonotype has only a few counts. J is TRBJ2-1 and V is TRBV19, with TRBD2 matching 14 bases. After removal of 4 bases from V and 8 bases from J, the junction contained 16 bases not matched to a gene. The CDR3 sequence is 19 residues long. The germline V gene has CDR1 LNHDA and CDR2 SQIVND (reference sequence). DNA of the CDR3: TGTGCCAGTAGTACCTACAGGGGACTAGCGGGAGTCGGCTTCGATGAGCAGTTCTTC. Its translation is CASSTYRGLAGVGFDEQFF.

This clonotype has a count of ten or more. The V and J genes are TRBV5-6 and TRBJ2-7; 9 bases are shared with TRBD2. V was pared by 2 bases and J by 2 bases, with 8 bases of the junction left unmatched. The CDR3 has 16 residues. Germline V CDR1 and CDR2: SGHDT, YYEEEE. The CDR3: CASSLTGTSRTYEQYF. The CDR3 nucleotides are TGTGCCAGCAGCTTAACCGGGACTAGCCGAACCTACGAGCAGTACTTC.

This clonotype was observed a few times. J is TRBJ2-2 and V is TRBV27; the match to TRBD1 covers 11 bases. The V gene's germline CDR1 is MNHEY and CDR2 SMNVEV (reference sequence). This CDR3 has 14 residues. The trim removed 5 bases at V and 7 bases at J, leaving 3 bases unmatched. The CDR3 reads CASSGQGAGGELFF. CDR3 coding DNA: TGTGCCAGCAGTGGACAGGGGGCAGGCGGGGAGCTGTTTTTT.

This clonotype was observed many times. The chain employs TRBV20-1 and TRBJ1-1; D is perhaps TRBD1 (5 bases). Trimming removed 6 bases at V and 3 bases at J, with 14 bases between. Germline CDR1 DFQATT, CDR2 SNEGSKA (reference sequence). This CDR3 has 13 residues. The DNA of the CDR3 is TGCAGTGCCCTGCGGGGGTTCCACACTGAAGCTTTCTTT. It yields the protein CSALRGFHTEAFF.

In regard to this clonotype: Relative to the germline gene, one junction end is altered; a read error may explain this. The chain recombines TRBV7-7 with TRBJ2-2, with 9 positions matching TRBD2. CDR1 and CDR2 (germline): SSHAT, FNYEAQ (reference sequence). This CDR3 is 15 amino acids long. In nucleotides, the CDR3 is TGTGCTAGCAGCTTAGCGCTAGCGGGGAGTCGGGAGCTGTTTTTT. Encoded protein: CASSLALAGSRELFF.

Many counts were recorded for this clonotype. CDR3 in DNA: TGTGCCAGCTTGCTCGGGGCCGAGCAGTACTTC. Encoded protein: CASLLGAEQYF. The rearrangement links TRBV7-8 to TRBJ2-7; D is perhaps TRBD1 or TRBD2 (5 bases each). Germline values: CDR1 SGHVS, CDR2 FQNEAQ. V was pared by 8 bases and J by 6 bases, with 11 bases between. This CDR3 comprises 11 residues.

The gene calls are TRBV2 and TRBJ1-1; no clear D gene. The CDR3 spans 13 residues. V dropped 7 bases and J dropped 2 bases, with 11 bases sitting between them. Germline V gene sequence: CDR1 SNHLY, CDR2 FYNNEI. This CDR3 reads CASTLDGNTEAFF. The CDR3 nucleotides are TGTGCCAGCACCTTAGACGGTAACACTGAAGCTTTCTTT. Using reference TRBV2 and TRBJ1-1 for the parts outside the CDR3, the full variable domain is EPEVTQTPSHQVTQMGQEVILRCVPISNHLYFYWYRQILGQKVEFLVSFYNNEISEKSEIFDDQFSVERPDGSNFTLKIRSTKLEDSAMYFCASTLDGNTEAFFGQGTRLTVV.

This clonotype was picked up many times. This chain connects TRBV7-2 to TRBJ2-3, with D uncertain. The V gene's germline CDR1 is SGHTA and CDR2 FQGNSA. V was pared by 1 base and J by 2 bases, with 7 bases between. The CDR3 sequence is 14 residues long. CDR3 protein: CASSLEGYTDTQYF. The CDR3 bases are TGTGCCAGCAGCTTAGAGGGCTACACAGATACGCAGTATTTT.

The rearrangement joins TRBV6-5 to TRBJ2-2; D unresolved. This CDR3 comprises 14 residues. Per the germline V gene, CDR1 is MNHEY and CDR2 is SVGAGI. Trimming took 4 bases from V and 2 from J, leaving 8 bases between them. The CDR3 DNA follows: TGTGCCAGCAGTTTAAAACTTAACACCGGGGAGCTGTTTTTT. This gives the protein CASSLKLNTGELFF.

The chain links TRBV27 to TRBJ1-2; D is ambiguous. The CDR3 has 13 residues. Germline lookup yields CDR1 MNHEY and CDR2 SMNVEV (reference sequence). The V end lost 6 bases, the J end lost 3 bases, and 11 bases lay between the germline ends. CDR3 in amino acids: CASSPSKYYGYTF. The CDR3 DNA follows: TGTGCCAGCAGCCCATCTAAATACTATGGCTACACCTTC.